Reported below is one T cell receptor beta chain. Its antigen is unknown. V lost 5 bases and J lost 4, with 14 bases in between. Germline CDR1 reads SGHDN; CDR2 reads FVKESK. This CDR3 comprises 14 residues. This sample was included in a study of cytomegalovirus exposure and HLA in healthy donors. Study findings and constraints: An Asian-associated ancestry cluster reportedly showed fewer N-insertions than the roughly 700-donor mean in a later analysis. Cytomegalovirus association was assigned to approximately 180 TCR beta chains. Rarity characterized most TCR sequences, yet some public TCRs appeared in many donors.

The PCR contained 60 Vbeta and 13 Jbeta primers. The assay was immunoSEQ multiplex PCR, and TCRdb's table has in-frame clones only and misses some. The repertoire holds some 59,000 clones, under 90% seen once, with around 2.9% in the top ten. The clonotype comes from a woman between 18 and 29 years old in good health and CMV-seronegative. The sample taken for sequencing was PBMCs. This chain uses TRBV14 with TRBJ1-2; possibly TRBD1 for D (5 bases). CDR3 in amino acids: CASSSARGSYGYTF. The CDR3 DNA sequence: TGTGCCAGCAGCAGCGCTCGGGGGAGCTATGGCTACACCTTC.